This T cell receptor (beta chain) appears in the sequencing data of a study of blood T cell repertoires in COVID-19. Study background: The United States, Italy and Spain were the sources of the acute and convalescent COVID-19 samples. PBMCs, B-cell-depleted T cells, or T cells were the source of the cDNA or gDNA that made up the material.

How the authors handled the data: By means of reference gene primer amplification, nucleated cell counts were estimated. The data were produced by immunoSEQ multiplex PCR, yet TCRdb's version contains in-frame clones alone and is incomplete. D and trimming were read from the DNA, whereas the V and J calls and clone size are those reported in that table. The sample lists fewer than 200,000 clones, roughly 70% occurring once. Per the germline V gene, CDR1 is LGHDT and CDR2 is YNNKEL (reference sequence). The CDR3 is 14 residues long. The V and J ends lost 2 bases and 5 bases respectively, with 13 bases between them. This clone was seen a single time.

Sequencing input: peripheral blood. The TCR originated in a woman of 80 years or more with acute or convalescent COVID-19. This chain links TRBV3-1 (or the pseudogene TRBV3-2) with TRBJ2-7; unclear D gene. This CDR3 reads CASSQLELTHEQYF. Here the CDR3 DNA reads TGTGCCAGCAGCCAATTGGAGTTAACCCACGAGCAGTACTTC.